Shown below are 9 T cell receptor beta chains from a single sample sequenced in a study of OX40 agonist ivuxolimab in advanced cancers. Using immunoSEQ multiplex PCR, the repertoire was profiled, and TCRdb retains in-frame clones only, with some absent. The sample records 50,000 or so clones, roughly 85% being singletons. The sample was CD4+ or CD8+ T cells sorted from blood, taken in a trial of the OX40 agonist ivuxolimab. Every receptor here comes from an adult with an advanced solid tumor such as melanoma, head and neck, liver or kidney cancer.

The genes are TRBV28 and TRBJ1-1; a possible D gene is TRBD1 (6 bases). Trimming pared 8 bases from V and 6 bases from J, leaving 19 bases between. There are 14 residues in the CDR3. Germline-derived CDR1 and CDR2 are MDHEN and SYDVKM. CDR3 nucleotides: TGTGCCAGCCGAAAGGCGACAGGCCCCCCTGAAGCTTTCTTT. It codes for CASRKATGPPEAFF.

The gene calls are TRBV5-6 and TRBJ2-7, with 8 bases lining up with TRBD1. The length of the CDR3 is 16 residues. From germline, CDR1 is SGHDT and CDR2 YYEEEE. J was trimmed by 3 bases and V by 1 base; bases with no gene match: 9. Here the CDR3 DNA reads TGTGCCAGCAGCTTGTCAGGACAGGGCCAGGGCTACGAGCAGTACTTC. Amino acid sequence: CASSLSGQGQGYEQYF. Full variable domain (outside the CDR3, taken from reference TRBV5-6 and TRBJ2-7): DAGVTQSPTHLIKTRGQQVTLRCSPKSGHDTVSWYQQALGQGPQFIFQYYEEEERQRGNFPDRFSGHQFPNYSSELNVNALLLGDSALYLCASSLSGQGQGYEQYFGPGTRLTVT.

V and J are TRBV6-4 and TRBJ2-7, with 7 bases matching TRBD2. Per the germline V gene, CDR1 is MRHNA and CDR2 is SNTAGT. V lost 8 bases and J lost 3; bases outside the gene matches: 1. This CDR3 contains 11 residues. Here the CDR3 reads CASWTSYEQYF. CDR3 nucleotide sequence: TGTGCCAGCTGGACTAGCTACGAGCAGTACTTC.

V usage is TRBV28 and J usage is TRBJ2-1; TRBD2 is a possible D gene (5 bases). Per germline, CDR1 MDHEN and CDR2 SYDVKM. V was trimmed by 5 bases and J by 6 bases, leaving 14 bases between them. The CDR3 is 14 amino acids. The CDR3 DNA reads TGTGCCAGCAGTCGGGTCGTGGAGGCCAATGAGCAGTTCTTC. Encoded protein: CASSRVVEANEQFF.

The chain joins TRBV28 to TRBJ1-4, with a tentative D call TRBD1 (5 bases). The CDR3 sequence is 15 residues long. Deletions cut 7 bases from V and 8 bases from J, with 20 bases between. CDR1 and CDR2 (germline): MDHEN, SYDVKM. CDR3 nucleotide sequence: TGTGCCAGCATCCCAGGTGGGGGAGGAAGAGAAAAACTGTTTTTT. It encodes CASIPGGGGREKLFF.

This chain joins TRBV18 and TRBJ2-7; TRBD1 matches at 7 bases. The CDR3 is made up of 17 amino acids. The V gene's germline CDR1 is KGHSH and CDR2 LQKENI. The trim removed 2 bases at V and 1 base at J, leaving 11 bases unmatched. The CDR3 DNA reads TGTGCCAGCTCACCAGCTTACCGGGACAGTGTTTCCTACGAGCAGTACTTC. It encodes CASSPAYRDSVSYEQYF.

The rearrangement joins TRBV11-1 to TRBJ2-5; D is uncertain. CDR1 SGHAT and CDR2 FQDESV come from the germline V gene (reference sequence). The CDR3 is made up of 14 amino acids. V dropped 2 bases and J dropped 6 bases, with 13 bases sitting between them. CDR3 in DNA: TGTGCCAGCAGCTTAAACTGGGATGAGAAGACCCAGTACTTC. Translation gives CASSLNWDEKTQYF.

This rearrangement joins TRBV5-6 to TRBJ2-7; 7 bases align to TRBD2. The J segment lost 4 bases and the V segment lost 4 bases, leaving 11 bases of the junction unmatched. Germline V gene sequence: CDR1 SGHDT, CDR2 YYEEEE. CDR3 length: 15 residues. The CDR3 nucleotides are TGTGCCAGCAGCCCATGGGGGGGGAGTTCGTACGAGCAGTACTTC. It translates to CASSPWGGSSYEQYF.

The chain carries TRBV4-1 and TRBJ1-6, with 10 positions matching TRBD1. Germline V lookup: CDR1 MGHRA, CDR2 YSYEKL. V shed 1 base and J 7 bases; nucleotides not matched to a gene: 1. This CDR3 is built from 15 residues. This CDR3 reads CASSQVGQGNSPLHF. CDR3 DNA sequence: TGCGCCAGCAGCCAAGTGGGACAGGGGAATTCACCCCTCCACTTT.